These 9 T cell receptor beta chains came from one sample sequenced in a study of T cells in Graves' hyperthyroidism and ophthalmopathy. TCR beta CDR3 region amplification was performed from RNA transcripts. An initial round of RT-PCR targeting the TCR CDR3 relied on the HTBI primer set. TCRdb recomputed calls from the multiplex PCR reads with MiXCR, one row per CDR3 protein. The table has about 590,000 distinct CDR3 sequences, around a sixth seen once. Sequenced: blood. These receptors originate from a woman aged 25-40 years with Graves' hyperthyroidism.

Turning to this clonotype: Mismatch with germline at one junction end may stem from a read error. The chain carries TRBV27 and TRBJ2-1, with D uncertain. Germline V gives CDR1 MNHEY, CDR2 SMNVEV (reference sequence). The CDR3 runs 13 residues. CDR3 sequence: CASSLSSYNEQSF. In DNA, the CDR3 is TGTGCCAGCAGTTTATCCTCCTACAATGAGCAGTCCTTC.

This clonotype was counted only a few times. This chain connects TRBV7-3 to TRBJ2-1; 8 positions match TRBD2. CDR1 and CDR2 from the germline V gene are SGHTA and FQGTGA. V was pared by 1 base and J by 0 bases, with 8 bases of the junction left unmatched. This CDR3 region has 18 residues. The CDR3 loop reads CASSLRGIGTSSYNEQFF. Written as DNA, the CDR3 is TGTGCCAGCAGCTTAAGAGGCATCGGGACTAGCTCCTACAATGAGCAGTTCTTC.

This clonotype was picked up many times. The chain joins TRBV6-1 to TRBJ2-3, with D unresolved. The CDR3 has 17 residues. CDR1 and CDR2 from the germline V gene are MNHNS and SASEGT. Trimming pared 5 bases from V and 0 bases from J, leaving 18 bases between. CDR3 nucleotide sequence: TGTGCCAGCAGTCTTCAATTCGGCGGAAGTAGCACAGATACGCAGTATTTT. As protein: CASSLQFGGSSTDTQYF.

The rearrangement links TRBV20-1 to TRBJ1-5; D might be TRBD1 (6 bases). From germline, CDR1 is DFQATT and CDR2 SNEGSKA (reference sequence). Deletions cut 7 bases from V and 2 bases from J, with 18 bases between. This CDR3 region has 15 residues. The DNA for the CDR3 is TGCAGTGTCCAATCAGGGGATCGGGGCAATCAGCCCCAGCATTTT. This translates into CSVQSGDRGNQPQHF.

This clonotype has ten or more counts. The chain links TRBV28 to TRBJ2-1; TRBD2 might be the D (6 bases). The CDR3 extends over 15 amino acids. CDR1 and CDR2 from the germline V gene are MDHEN and SYDVKM. V was trimmed by 8 bases and J by 8 bases, leaving 22 bases between them. The CDR3 protein is CASWRAGLNGDEQFF. CDR3 nucleotides: TGTGCCAGCTGGAGGGCGGGGTTGAATGGGGATGAGCAGTTCTTC.

This clonotype turned up a few times. The chain recombines TRBV27 with TRBJ2-5; 7 nucleotides align to TRBD1. The germline V gene encodes CDR1 MNHEY and CDR2 SMNVEV (reference sequence). V was clipped by 9 bases and J by 5 bases; unmatched bases: 6. This CDR3 is 12 amino acids long. The CDR3 nucleotides read TGTGCCAGTGGACAGGTTGGGGAGACCCAGTACTTC. Translated: CASGQVGETQYF.

This clonotype was seen at least ten times. The rearrangement uses TRBV9 and TRBJ2-3; D unclear. Trimming cost V 1 base and J 5 bases, with 14 bases left between them. Germline V CDR1 and CDR2: SGDLS, YYNGEE. The CDR3 extends over 15 amino acids. DNA of the CDR3: TGTGCCAGCAGCGTATTGGGCGAAGGTGGAGATACGCAGTATTTT. Protein: CASSVLGEGGDTQYF.

This clonotype was observed at least ten times. The V call is TRBV20-1, the J call TRBJ2-3, with 14 bases fitting TRBD2. The germline CDR1 and CDR2 sequences are DFQATT and SNEGSKA (reference sequence). CDR3 length: 16 residues. The J segment lost 8 bases and the V segment lost 4 bases, leaving 11 bases of the junction unmatched. The DNA for the CDR3 is TGCAGTGCTATCGGAGGGACTAGCGGGAGCGAGGGTACGCAGTATTTT. Its protein is CSAIGGTSGSEGTQYF.

In its sample, this clonotype was seen many times. V gene TRBV20-1 combines with J gene TRBJ2-1; the match to TRBD1 covers 10 bases. Losses at the gene ends were 4 bases for V and 0 bases for J; bases not matched to a gene: 9. Germline V lookup: CDR1 DFQATT, CDR2 SNEGSKA (reference sequence). The CDR3 is made up of 17 amino acids. Written as DNA, the CDR3 is TGCAGTGCTACCCGGGACAGGGGAACATTCTCCTACAATGAGCAGTTCTTC. Translation: CSATRDRGTFSYNEQFF.